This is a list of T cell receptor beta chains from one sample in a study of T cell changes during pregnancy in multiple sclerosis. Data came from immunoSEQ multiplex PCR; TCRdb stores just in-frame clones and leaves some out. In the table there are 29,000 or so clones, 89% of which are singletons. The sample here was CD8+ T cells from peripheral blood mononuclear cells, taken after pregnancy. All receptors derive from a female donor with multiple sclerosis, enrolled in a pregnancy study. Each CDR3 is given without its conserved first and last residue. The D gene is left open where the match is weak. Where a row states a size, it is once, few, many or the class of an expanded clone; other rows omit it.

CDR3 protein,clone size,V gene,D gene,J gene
ASSLVDRRYGYT,.,TRBV7-9,.,TRBJ1-2
ASSPFAQTSSYEQY,once,TRBV28,.,TRBJ2-7
ASSSDRDLVYEQY,.,TRBV14,TRBD1,TRBJ2-7
ASSPRRGSSIHEQY,.,TRBV9,.,TRBJ2-7
ASSDQPGTEAF,.,TRBV7-3,.,TRBJ1-1
AIRGGDGNQPQH,.,TRBV10-3,TRBD1,TRBJ1-5
ASSLGQGPVYEQY,.,TRBV5-6,TRBD1,TRBJ2-7
ASRVGLAGVNNEQF,.,TRBV25-1,TRBD2,TRBJ2-1
ASSLRREGGNEQF,.,TRBV7-9,TRBD2,TRBJ2-1
ASSDVTSGYNEQF,once,TRBV10-2,TRBD2,TRBJ2-1
ASSSGIGETQY,.,TRBV6-5,.,TRBJ2-5
ASSAEGGPEAF,.,TRBV9,TRBD1,TRBJ1-1
ASSLAGYYEQY,.,TRBV27,.,TRBJ2-7
ASSIDRRGPATNEKLF,once,TRBV19,.,TRBJ1-4
ASSPLGTTIHNEQF,.,TRBV27,TRBD2,TRBJ2-1
ASSVEGARGNTIY,.,TRBV9,TRBD1,TRBJ1-3
ASSLVAGGSTGELF,.,TRBV7-2,TRBD2,TRBJ2-2
ASSPPSGRGTDTQY,.,TRBV28,TRBD2,TRBJ2-3
ASSIVGENEQY,once,TRBV19,.,TRBJ2-7
ASGGDNEQF,.,TRBV19,.,TRBJ2-1
ASSPSGRADTQY,.,TRBV27,TRBD2,TRBJ2-3
ASSEVQDNEQF,few,TRBV6-4,.,TRBJ2-1
ASSHPSGGTEAF,.,TRBV4-1,TRBD1,TRBJ1-1
ATSRDMTVSYEQY,once,TRBV15,.,TRBJ2-7
AISTYRENEQF,.,TRBV10-3,.,TRBJ2-1
ASSMGQGANQPQH,.,TRBV2,TRBD1,TRBJ1-5
ASSPLLGRDEQY,.,TRBV4-3,.,TRBJ2-7
ASSDGGGTGELF,.,TRBV6-4,TRBD2,TRBJ2-2